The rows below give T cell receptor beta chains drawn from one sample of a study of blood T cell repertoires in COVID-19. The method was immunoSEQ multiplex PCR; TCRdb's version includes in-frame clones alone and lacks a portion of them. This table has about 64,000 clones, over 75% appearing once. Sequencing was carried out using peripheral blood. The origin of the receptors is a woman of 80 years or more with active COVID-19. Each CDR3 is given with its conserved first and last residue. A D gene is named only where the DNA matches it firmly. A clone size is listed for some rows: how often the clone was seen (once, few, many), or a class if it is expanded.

CDR3nt: TGTGCCTGGATGACTAGCGGGAGATACAATGAGCAGTTCTTC
CDR3aa: CAWMTSGRYNEQFF
len: 14
d_gene: TRBD2
v_gene: TRBV30
abundance: .
j_gene: TRBJ2-1

CDR3nt: TGTGCCTGGAGTGCCCAGGGCGGGGAGCTGTTTTTT
CDR3aa: CAWSAQGGELFF
len: 12
d_gene: .
v_gene: TRBV30
abundance: .
j_gene: TRBJ2-2

CDR3nt: TGCGCCAGCAGCCACAGCAGGGACAGGGGGCGAGGAAACACCATATATTTT
CDR3aa: CASSHSRDRGRGNTIYF
len: 17
d_gene: TRBD1
v_gene: TRBV4-1
abundance: .
j_gene: TRBJ1-3

CDR3nt: TGCGCCAGCAGCTTGGCGGTTCAGGATTCTGAAGCTTTCTTT
CDR3aa: CASSLAVQDSEAFF
len: 14
d_gene: .
v_gene: TRBV5-1
abundance: .
j_gene: TRBJ1-1

CDR3nt: TGTGCCAGCAGCTTGGACAGGGGCGGGGTTGAAAAACTGTTTTTT
CDR3aa: CASSLDRGGVEKLFF
len: 15
d_gene: TRBD1
v_gene: TRBV5-8
abundance: .
j_gene: TRBJ1-4

CDR3nt: TGTGCCTGGAACAGACTAGGGAAAGAGACCCAGTACTTC
CDR3aa: CAWNRLGKETQYF
len: 13
d_gene: .
v_gene: TRBV30
abundance: once
j_gene: TRBJ2-5

CDR3nt: TGTGCCAGCAGTTCTCAGGGGGGCTACACCTTC
CDR3aa: CASSSQGGYTF
len: 11
d_gene: .
v_gene: TRBV28
abundance: .
j_gene: TRBJ1-2

CDR3nt: TGTGCCAGCAGCCGAGGCGGCGGGAGGGCGGAGGAGCAGTTCTTC
CDR3aa: CASSRGGGRAEEQFF
len: 15
d_gene: TRBD2
v_gene: TRBV7-8
abundance: .
j_gene: TRBJ2-1

CDR3nt: TGTGCCAGTAGTATAGCCCCTTCTGGGGAGAGCGGGAGGACCCACGAGCAGTACTTC
CDR3aa: CASSIAPSGESGRTHEQYF
len: 19
d_gene: TRBD2
v_gene: TRBV19
abundance: .
j_gene: TRBJ2-7

CDR3nt: TGTGCCAGCAGCTTAGCCTGGGGAGGGACTGAAGCTTTCTTT
CDR3aa: CASSLAWGGTEAFF
len: 14
d_gene: .
v_gene: TRBV7-9
abundance: .
j_gene: TRBJ1-1

CDR3nt: TGTGCCAGCAGTACGCGGGCAGGGGGCAATCAGCCCCAGCATTTT
CDR3aa: CASSTRAGGNQPQHF
len: 15
d_gene: .
v_gene: TRBV2
abundance: few
j_gene: TRBJ1-5

CDR3nt: TGTGCCAGCAGTTACGTGGGGGGATGGACTGAAGCTTTCTTT
CDR3aa: CASSYVGGWTEAFF
len: 14
d_gene: .
v_gene: TRBV6-5
abundance: .
j_gene: TRBJ1-1

CDR3nt: TGTGCCAGCTCACCACAGGACAGGGCTGGAAACACCATATATTTT
CDR3aa: CASSPQDRAGNTIYF
len: 15
d_gene: TRBD1
v_gene: TRBV18
abundance: .
j_gene: TRBJ1-3

CDR3nt: TGCGCCAGCAGCTTGGATCCGATACAGGGATCCCAGTATTTT
CDR3aa: CASSLDPIQGSQYF
len: 14
d_gene: .
v_gene: TRBV5-1
abundance: .
j_gene: TRBJ2-3

CDR3nt: TGCGCCAGCAGCTTAAATGGGGTGACAGGGTACAATGAGCAGTTCTTC
CDR3aa: CASSLNGVTGYNEQFF
len: 16
d_gene: TRBD1
v_gene: TRBV5-1
abundance: .
j_gene: TRBJ2-1

CDR3nt: TGCGCCAGCAGCGAGACAGGGGAGGGAAAACTGTTTTTT
CDR3aa: CASSETGEGKLFF
len: 13
d_gene: TRBD1
v_gene: TRBV5-1
abundance: .
j_gene: TRBJ1-4

CDR3nt: TGTGCCAGCAGCCGGACAGGGCAGGGTGGCTACACCTTC
CDR3aa: CASSRTGQGGYTF
len: 13
d_gene: TRBD1
v_gene: TRBV6-5
abundance: .
j_gene: TRBJ1-2

CDR3nt: TGTGCCAGCAGCCCCACCTCCAGCGGGAGTAAGTACTTC
CDR3aa: CASSPTSSGSKYF
len: 13
d_gene: TRBD2
v_gene: TRBV7-2
abundance: .
j_gene: TRBJ2-7

CDR3nt: TGTGCCAGCAGCCTAGACCGCTCCAGCTCCTATAATTCACCCCTCCACTTT
CDR3aa: CASSLDRSSSYNSPLHF
len: 17
d_gene: .
v_gene: TRBV5-4
abundance: .
j_gene: TRBJ1-6

CDR3nt: TGTGCCAGCACCCCTGGGGGGGATCCCCTCTATGGCTACACCTTC
CDR3aa: CASTPGGDPLYGYTF
len: 15
d_gene: .
v_gene: TRBV28
abundance: .
j_gene: TRBJ1-2

CDR3nt: TGTGCCAGCAGCTTAGCGCCCTGGACAGTAGAAGAGACCCAGTACTTC
CDR3aa: CASSLAPWTVEETQYF
len: 16
d_gene: .
v_gene: TRBV7-8
abundance: few
j_gene: TRBJ2-5

CDR3nt: TGTGCCAGCAGCTTAAGCCCGGGACAGGGAGGCGATGAGCAGTTCTTC
CDR3aa: CASSLSPGQGGDEQFF
len: 16
d_gene: TRBD1
v_gene: TRBV7-9
abundance: .
j_gene: TRBJ2-1

CDR3nt: TGTGCCAGCAGCTTGCGGGGACTAGCGGGGGAGGGGGCCTACAATGAGCAGTTCTTC
CDR3aa: CASSLRGLAGEGAYNEQFF
len: 19
d_gene: TRBD2
v_gene: TRBV7-2
abundance: once
j_gene: TRBJ2-1

CDR3nt: TGTGCCAGCTCACCGGGCCGGACCGGGGAGCTGTTTTTT
CDR3aa: CASSPGRTGELFF
len: 13
d_gene: .
v_gene: TRBV18
abundance: .
j_gene: TRBJ2-2

CDR3nt: TGCAGTGCTAGTCGCGCTAGCGGGCCCGAAGATACGCAGTATTTT
CDR3aa: CSASRASGPEDTQYF
len: 15
d_gene: TRBD2
v_gene: TRBV20-1
abundance: .
j_gene: TRBJ2-3

CDR3nt: TGCGCCAGCAGTGAGTCCATTAGCGGGGCAGATACGCAGTATTTT
CDR3aa: CASSESISGADTQYF
len: 15
d_gene: TRBD2
v_gene: TRBV10-1
abundance: .
j_gene: TRBJ2-3

CDR3nt: TGCAGTGCTAGTTGGGAGGGGACGGGCTATGGCTACACCTTC
CDR3aa: CSASWEGTGYGYTF
len: 14
d_gene: .
v_gene: TRBV20-1
abundance: .
j_gene: TRBJ1-2

CDR3nt: TGTGCCAGCAGTTCAACGAGAGCGGGAGAGGGAAACATTCAGTACTTC
CDR3aa: CASSSTRAGEGNIQYF
len: 16
d_gene: TRBD2
v_gene: TRBV6-5
abundance: .
j_gene: TRBJ2-4

CDR3nt: TGTGCCAGCAGACTACCGGGAGATACGCAGTATTTT
CDR3aa: CASRLPGDTQYF
len: 12
d_gene: .
v_gene: TRBV28
abundance: .
j_gene: TRBJ2-3

CDR3nt: TGTGCCAGTAGTGACCGGGACAGGACATCCCACTCTGGAAACACCATATATTTT
CDR3aa: CASSDRDRTSHSGNTIYF
len: 18
d_gene: TRBD1
v_gene: TRBV19
abundance: .
j_gene: TRBJ1-3

CDR3nt: TGCGCCAGCAGCTTGGACAGGGACTATGGCTACACCTTC
CDR3aa: CASSLDRDYGYTF
len: 13
d_gene: .
v_gene: TRBV5-1
abundance: .
j_gene: TRBJ1-2

CDR3nt: TGTGCCAGTCTCGCCTTGACCCTAGACGGCGATGAGCAGTTCTTC
CDR3aa: CASLALTLDGDEQFF
len: 15
d_gene: .
v_gene: TRBV5-6
abundance: .
j_gene: TRBJ2-1

CDR3nt: TGTGCCAGCAGCTTGGCTAGCGGGAGCCCCAGAGGCTCCTACAATGAGCAGTTCTTC
CDR3aa: CASSLASGSPRGSYNEQFF
len: 19
d_gene: TRBD2
v_gene: TRBV7-6
abundance: once
j_gene: TRBJ2-1

CDR3nt: TGTGCCAGCAGCTTAGGGACCTCGGGAGGAGAGCAGTACTTC
CDR3aa: CASSLGTSGGEQYF
len: 14
d_gene: TRBD2
v_gene: TRBV11-1
abundance: .
j_gene: TRBJ2-7

CDR3nt: TGTCCCCCCCTAGCGGGAAGGCAAGAGACCCAGTACTTC
CDR3aa: CPPLAGRQETQYF
len: 13
d_gene: TRBD2
v_gene: TRBV10-3
abundance: .
j_gene: TRBJ2-5

CDR3nt: TGTGCCACCAGTGATCTTAACACAGATACGCAGTATTTT
CDR3aa: CATSDLNTDTQYF
len: 13
d_gene: .
v_gene: TRBV24-1
abundance: .
j_gene: TRBJ2-3

CDR3nt: TGCGCCAGCAGCTTGGCCGGGTCCCGGGAGGAAAAACTGTTTTTT
CDR3aa: CASSLAGSREEKLFF
len: 15
d_gene: .
v_gene: TRBV5-1
abundance: .
j_gene: TRBJ1-4

CDR3nt: TGTGCCAGCAGCTTCTCAGGGGAACGGCTGTTTTTT
CDR3aa: CASSFSGERLFF
len: 12
d_gene: .
v_gene: TRBV5-6
abundance: .
j_gene: TRBJ1-4

CDR3nt: TGTGCCAGCAGCCCGGGACTAGCGGGGGTCGGAGAGCTGTTTTTT
CDR3aa: CASSPGLAGVGELFF
len: 15
d_gene: TRBD2
v_gene: TRBV6-5
abundance: .
j_gene: TRBJ2-2

CDR3nt: TGTGCCAGCTCACCGGCGGGACAGCCAAAAAACATTCAGTACTTC
CDR3aa: CASSPAGQPKNIQYF
len: 15
d_gene: .
v_gene: TRBV18
abundance: .
j_gene: TRBJ2-4

CDR3nt: TGTGCCAGCAGCCAGCGAATTACTAGCGGCAAAGAGACCCAGTACTTC
CDR3aa: CASSQRITSGKETQYF
len: 16
d_gene: TRBD2
v_gene: TRBV3-1/TRBV3-2
abundance: .
j_gene: TRBJ2-5

CDR3nt: TGCGCCAGCAGCCCGTTTTTGACAGCTACACTCTCTGGGGCCAACGTCCTGACTTTC
CDR3aa: CASSPFLTATLSGANVLTF
len: 19
d_gene: .
v_gene: TRBV4-1
abundance: .
j_gene: TRBJ2-6

CDR3nt: TGTGCCAGCAGTCCCGGCCTAGGCGAGCAGTACTTC
CDR3aa: CASSPGLGEQYF
len: 12
d_gene: .
v_gene: TRBV6-6
abundance: few
j_gene: TRBJ2-7

CDR3nt: TGTGCCAGCAGTGAAGAGCACTATGGCTACACCTTC
CDR3aa: CASSEEHYGYTF
len: 12
d_gene: .
v_gene: TRBV2
abundance: .
j_gene: TRBJ1-2

CDR3nt: TGTGCCAGTAGTATCGGCGGGAGTGACTCCGAGCAGTACTTC
CDR3aa: CASSIGGSDSEQYF
len: 14
d_gene: TRBD2
v_gene: TRBV19
abundance: .
j_gene: TRBJ2-7

CDR3nt: TGTGCCAGCAGTCTCCCGGGACAGGCTAGCACAGATACGCAGTATTTT
CDR3aa: CASSLPGQASTDTQYF
len: 16
d_gene: TRBD1
v_gene: TRBV28
abundance: .
j_gene: TRBJ2-3

CDR3nt: TGTGCCAGCAGTGAGGGCAGGGGGAATCCTAATTCACCCCTCCACTTT
CDR3aa: CASSEGRGNPNSPLHF
len: 16
d_gene: TRBD1
v_gene: TRBV6-1
abundance: .
j_gene: TRBJ1-6

CDR3nt: TGTGCCAGTAGTATTTCTACGTATTCCTACAATGAGCAGTTCTTC
CDR3aa: CASSISTYSYNEQFF
len: 15
d_gene: .
v_gene: TRBV19
abundance: .
j_gene: TRBJ2-1

CDR3nt: TGTGCCAGCAGCTCAGGGTTGCGGGACCCTAATGAAAAACTGTTTTTT
CDR3aa: CASSSGLRDPNEKLFF
len: 16
d_gene: .
v_gene: TRBV7-9
abundance: .
j_gene: TRBJ1-4

CDR3nt: TGCAGCGCCCAGACAGGGCCCAACTATGGCTACACCTTC
CDR3aa: CSAQTGPNYGYTF
len: 13
d_gene: TRBD1
v_gene: TRBV29-1
abundance: .
j_gene: TRBJ1-2

CDR3nt: TGCGCCAGCAGCCAAGATTCCCGGGGGAGCACAGATACGCAGTATTTT
CDR3aa: CASSQDSRGSTDTQYF
len: 16
d_gene: .
v_gene: TRBV4-1
abundance: .
j_gene: TRBJ2-3

CDR3nt: TGTGCCAGCAGTTTATGGGGTTTGACTAGCGGGGGACAAGAGACCCAGTACTTC
CDR3aa: CASSLWGLTSGGQETQYF
len: 18
d_gene: TRBD2
v_gene: TRBV28
abundance: .
j_gene: TRBJ2-5

CDR3nt: TGCGCCAGCAGCCCGACCGGGACATGGAACTACGAGCAGTACTTC
CDR3aa: CASSPTGTWNYEQYF
len: 15
d_gene: .
v_gene: TRBV5-1
abundance: .
j_gene: TRBJ2-7

CDR3nt: TGTGCCAGCAGTTTTTCGACCATTACAGGGGGCGAACAAGCTTTCTTT
CDR3aa: CASSFSTITGGEQAFF
len: 16
d_gene: TRBD1
v_gene: TRBV28
abundance: .
j_gene: TRBJ1-1

CDR3nt: TGTGCCAGCAGCCAAGACAGGGTATCGGAGACCCAGTACTTC
CDR3aa: CASSQDRVSETQYF
len: 14
d_gene: .
v_gene: TRBV3-1/TRBV3-2
abundance: .
j_gene: TRBJ2-5

CDR3nt: TGTGCCAGTCATAGCGGGAGCAATGAGCAGTTCTTC
CDR3aa: CASHSGSNEQFF
len: 12
d_gene: TRBD2
v_gene: TRBV11-2
abundance: .
j_gene: TRBJ2-1

CDR3nt: TGTGCCAGCAGCTTGGGACAGAATCAGCCCCAGCATTTT
CDR3aa: CASSLGQNQPQHF
len: 13
d_gene: TRBD1
v_gene: TRBV11-2
abundance: .
j_gene: TRBJ1-5